This paragraph covers one TCR beta chain sequence. What it binds is unknown. Each TRB cDNA library was prepared by 5' RACE (with UMI labels). TCRdb re-called the 5' RACE reads; every CDR3 protein appears as one record, without DNA. In total, the table holds about 23,000 distinct CDR3 sequences. The data belong to a study of CXCR3-negative and CXCR3-positive naive CD8 T cells. Whole-study results and caveats: Diversity proved comparably high across both naive subsets and much lower in memory CD8+ cells. After cryopreservation, expression of CXCR3 was partially reduced, and most assays were run with fresh PBMCs.

The V gene's germline CDR1 is SGHVS and CDR2 FQNEAQ. This CDR3 contains 14 residues. The chain uses TRBV7-8 and TRBJ2-5; no DNA is available, so the TRBD2 call from TCRdb remains unchecked. The sequencing sample was made of memory CD8+ T cells from blood. The TCR sequence derives from a human donor in good health. Some clones in this sample may be carry-over from other donors' samples. The CDR3 spells CASSATSYQETQYF.